Listed below are T cell receptor beta chains from one sample, sequenced in a study of vaccination and CD4 T cells after COVID-19. What these receptors recognize is not known. TCRdb re-called the PCR reads with MiXCR, one entry per CDR3 protein. The sample lists under 20,000 distinct CDR3 sequences, around 50% occurring once. The material sequenced was CD4+ T cells from blood, cultured in vitro, taken before SARS-CoV-2 vaccination. The receptors come from a human donor who had recovered from COVID-19. Each CDR3 is given with its conserved first and last residue. Fields, in order: clone size, V gene, CDR3 protein. Only some rows state a clone size, as once, few, many or a class for expanded clones.

NA TRBV30 CAWSVLTGYNSPLHF
NA TRBV27 CASKIAAGGPETQYF
NA TRBV20-1 CSARPTGPELTYNEQFF
NA TRBV7-9 CASRTENHNEQFF
NA TRBV20-1 CSASTDTQYF
NA TRBV20-1 CSAILGGETQYF
few TRBV20-1 CSADWGGGRLNEQFF
NA TRBV7-6 CATQTSSGADTQYF
NA TRBV7-9 CASSLTGEGDTQYF
NA TRBV7-8 CASSLGQALNQPQHF
NA TRBV7-6 CASSLGKGDTEAFF
NA TRBV2 CASSEGMGSSYNEQFF
NA TRBV28 CASSSWGGSSTDTQYF
few TRBV7-9 CASSLAPETEAFF
NA TRBV5-4 CASSLARLAGADEQFF
NA TRBV2 CASSEAGARQYF
NA TRBV7-6 CASSLTSGDEQYF
NA TRBV20-1 CSARADRNTEAFF
NA TRBV27 CASSPSGTGPYSNQPQHF
NA TRBV25-1 CASTPQGAGNQPQHF
NA TRBV7-7 CASSLGGLNSNQPQHF
few TRBV20-1 CSAPNIGAEAFF
NA TRBV6-1 CASSPRVGEQYF
NA TRBV5-4 CASSQPSGASTDTQYF
NA TRBV27 CASIVGRTYNEQFF
NA TRBV28 CASSLQLGVTYNSPLHF
NA TRBV2 CASSDSGGETQYF
NA TRBV5-1 CASSFKGGEETQYF